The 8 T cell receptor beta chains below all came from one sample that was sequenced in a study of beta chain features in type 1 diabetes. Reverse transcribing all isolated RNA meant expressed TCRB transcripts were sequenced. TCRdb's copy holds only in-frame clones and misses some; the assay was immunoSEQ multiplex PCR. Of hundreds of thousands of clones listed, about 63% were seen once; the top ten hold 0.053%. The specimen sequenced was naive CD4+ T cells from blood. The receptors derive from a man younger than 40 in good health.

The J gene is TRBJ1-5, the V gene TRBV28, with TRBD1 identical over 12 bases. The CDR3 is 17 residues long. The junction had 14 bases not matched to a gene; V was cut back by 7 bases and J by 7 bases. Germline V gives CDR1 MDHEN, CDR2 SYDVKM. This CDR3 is CASNILRGTGGPQPQHF. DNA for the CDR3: TGTGCCAGCAATATCCTTAGAGGGACAGGGGGCCCGCAGCCCCAGCATTTT. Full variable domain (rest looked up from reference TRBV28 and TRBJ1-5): DVKVTQSSRYLVKRTGEKVFLECVQDMDHENMFWYRQDPGLGLRLIYFSYDVKMKEKGDIPEGYSVSREKKERFSLILESASTNQTSMYLCASNILRGTGGPQPQHFGDGTRLSIL.

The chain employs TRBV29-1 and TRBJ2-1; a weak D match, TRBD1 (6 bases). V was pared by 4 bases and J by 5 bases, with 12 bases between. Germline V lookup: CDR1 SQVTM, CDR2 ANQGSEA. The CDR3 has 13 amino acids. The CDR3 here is CSVGNRADNEQFF. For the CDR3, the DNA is TGCAGCGTTGGTAACAGGGCAGACAATGAGCAGTTCTTC.

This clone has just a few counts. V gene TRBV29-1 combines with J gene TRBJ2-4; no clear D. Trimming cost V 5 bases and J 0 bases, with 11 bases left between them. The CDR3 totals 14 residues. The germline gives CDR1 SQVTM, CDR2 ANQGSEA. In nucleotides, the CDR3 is TGCAGCGTTCGGGCCCATCTAGCCAAAAACATTCAGTACTTC. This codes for CSVRAHLAKNIQYF.

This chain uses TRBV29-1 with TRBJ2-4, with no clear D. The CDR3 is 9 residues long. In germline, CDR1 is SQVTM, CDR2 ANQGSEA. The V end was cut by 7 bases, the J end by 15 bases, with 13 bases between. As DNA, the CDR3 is TGCAGCGGTGGGCTCGAGTTGTACTTC. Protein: CSGGLELYF.

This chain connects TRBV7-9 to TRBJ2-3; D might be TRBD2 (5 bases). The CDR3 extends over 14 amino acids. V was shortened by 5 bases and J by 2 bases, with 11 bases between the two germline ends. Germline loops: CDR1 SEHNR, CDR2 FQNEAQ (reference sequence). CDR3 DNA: TGTGCCAGCAGCCCCACTAGGGTCACAGATACGCAGTATTTT. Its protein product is CASSPTRVTDTQYF.

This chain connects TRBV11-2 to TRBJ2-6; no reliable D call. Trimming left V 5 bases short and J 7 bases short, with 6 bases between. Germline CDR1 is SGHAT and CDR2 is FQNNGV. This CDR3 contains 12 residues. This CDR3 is CASSPKANVLTF. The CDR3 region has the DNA TGTGCCAGCAGCCCAAAAGCCAACGTCCTGACTTTC.

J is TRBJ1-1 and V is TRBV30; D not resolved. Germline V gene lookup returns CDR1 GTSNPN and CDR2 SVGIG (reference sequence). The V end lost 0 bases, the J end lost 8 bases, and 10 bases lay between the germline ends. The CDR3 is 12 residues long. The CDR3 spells CAWSVMVLEAFF. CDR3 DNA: TGTGCCTGGAGTGTAATGGTTTTGGAAGCTTTCTTT.

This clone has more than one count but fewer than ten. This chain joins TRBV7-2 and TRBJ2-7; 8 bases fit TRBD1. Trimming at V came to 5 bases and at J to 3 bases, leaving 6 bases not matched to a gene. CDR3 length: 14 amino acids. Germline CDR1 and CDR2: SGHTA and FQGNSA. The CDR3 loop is CASSRTGKGYEQYF. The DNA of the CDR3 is TGTGCCAGCAGCAGGACAGGGAAAGGCTACGAGCAGTACTTC.